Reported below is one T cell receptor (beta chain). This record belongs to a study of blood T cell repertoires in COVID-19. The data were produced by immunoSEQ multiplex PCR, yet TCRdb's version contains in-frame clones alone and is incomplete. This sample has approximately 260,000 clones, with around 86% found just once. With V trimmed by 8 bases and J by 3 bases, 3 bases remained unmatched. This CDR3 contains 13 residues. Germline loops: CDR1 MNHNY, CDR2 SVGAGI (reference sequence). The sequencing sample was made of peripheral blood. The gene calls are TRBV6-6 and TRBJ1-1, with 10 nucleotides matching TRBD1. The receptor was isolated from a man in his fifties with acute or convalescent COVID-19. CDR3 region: CASRDRGDTEAFF. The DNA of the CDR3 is TGTGCCAGCCGGGACAGGGGTGACACTGAAGCTTTCTTT.